What follows are 13 T cell receptor beta chains derived from one specimen sequenced in a study of T cell responses to AZD1222 COVID-19 vaccine. Clones were read by immunoSEQ multiplex PCR, and TCRdb kept only the in-frame ones, dropping some. Of 140,000 or so clones in the sample, approximately 85% were seen once. The sequences come from peripheral blood, collected 28 days after the second dose of the MenACWY control vaccine. The receptors originated from an adult who received the MenACWY meningococcal vaccine as a control.

DNA for the CDR3: TGCGCCAGCAGCTTGTCCCGGGTAACGAACACCGGGGAGCTGTTTTTT. Translated, it gives CASSLSRVTNTGELFF. The chain employs TRBV5-1 and TRBJ2-2; D is unresolved. V lost 1 base and J lost 0, with 10 bases in between. CDR3 size: 16 residues. CDR1 and CDR2 (germline): SGHRS, YFSETQ.

The chain employs TRBV30 and TRBJ2-7, with a tentative D call TRBD1 (6 bases). The germline V gene encodes CDR1 GTSNPN and CDR2 SVGIG (reference sequence). The germline V and J ends were trimmed by 4 bases and 3 bases, with 10 bases remaining between them. The CDR3 is 12 residues long. This CDR3 reads CAWKGDSYEQYF. The CDR3 coding sequence is TGTGCCTGGAAGGGGGATAGCTACGAGCAGTACTTC.

The chain employs TRBV28 and TRBJ2-7, with TRBD1 matching over 7 bases. The CDR3 has 16 residues. Germline V CDR1 and CDR2: MDHEN, SYDVKM. The ends lost 4 bases at V and 3 bases at J; junction bases unmatched: 12. The CDR3 sequence is CASSSNQGDSRYEQYF. For the CDR3, the DNA is TGTGCCAGCAGTTCAAACCAGGGGGATTCGCGCTACGAGCAGTACTTC.

The chain couples TRBV19 to TRBJ2-1, with TRBD2 identical over 10 bases. The length of the CDR3 is 15 residues. Germline-derived CDR1 and CDR2 are LNHDA and SQIVND (reference sequence). Unmatched junction bases numbered 7, after V lost 4 bases and J lost 7 bases. The CDR3 region has the DNA TGTGCCAGTAGTAAACTAGCGGGAAGGGTAAATGAGCAGTTCTTC. Its protein is CASSKLAGRVNEQFF.

The gene calls are TRBV7-3 and TRBJ2-1; 14 bases match TRBD2. Germline V gene data show CDR1 as SGHTA and CDR2 as FQGTGA. The CDR3 is 15 amino acids. The trim removed 2 bases at V and 13 bases at J, leaving 7 bases unmatched. The CDR3 DNA follows: TGTGCCAGCAGCTTACTAGGACTAGCGGGGGGAGTCCAGTTCTTC. It yields the protein CASSLLGLAGGVQFF.

This chain uses TRBV6-4 with TRBJ2-3; D possibly corresponds to TRBD2 (6 bases). V dropped 6 bases and J dropped 5 bases, with 18 bases sitting between them. Germline V gene lookup returns CDR1 MRHNA and CDR2 SNTAGT. The CDR3 loop spans 15 amino acids. The DNA for the CDR3 is TGTGCCAGCAGCGTCGGGGGTGGGCCCGGAGATACGCAGTATTTT. Translated, it gives CASSVGGGPGDTQYF.

J is TRBJ1-5 and V is TRBV6-2 or TRBV6-3; 7 nucleotides line up with TRBD1. There are 16 residues in the CDR3. Germline V gene data show CDR1 as MNHEY and CDR2 as SVGEGT. J lost 7 bases, V lost 0 bases, and 9 bases had no gene match. For the CDR3, the DNA is TGTGCCAGCAGTTACTCGAGGGGGGCAGGGGGGCAGCCCCAGCATTTT. Translated: CASSYSRGAGGQPQHF.

The chain has TRBV6-5 and TRBJ2-2; D is uncertain. Per germline, CDR1 MNHEY and CDR2 SVGAGI. V lost 2 bases to trimming and J lost 3 bases, with 7 bases between them. This CDR3 has 14 residues. CDR3 DNA: TGTGCCAGCAGTTACGTATCGTACACCGGGGAGCTGTTTTTT. Translated: CASSYVSYTGELFF.

The chain joins TRBV12-5 to TRBJ1-3, with D possibly matching TRBD1 (5 bases). This CDR3 is 17 amino acids long. Trimming removed 4 bases at V and 0 bases at J, with 16 bases between. Germline V lookup: CDR1 LGHNT, CDR2 FRNRAP. The CDR3 spells CASGWDVLTVSGNTIYF. Here the CDR3 DNA reads TGTGCTAGTGGTTGGGACGTCCTGACAGTCTCTGGAAACACCATATATTTT.

This rearrangement joins TRBV28 to TRBJ1-6, with no clear D. The length of the CDR3 is 15 residues. The germline CDR1 and CDR2 sequences are MDHEN and SYDVKM. Trimming cost V 1 base and J 9 bases, with 13 bases left between them. In nucleotides, the CDR3 is TGTGCCAGCAGTTTATCAGAGCTTAAGGGTTCACCCCTCCACTTT. Translating gives CASSLSELKGSPLHF.

This chain connects TRBV5-6 to TRBJ1-5; the match to TRBD1 covers 8 bases. V shed 1 base and J 7 bases; nucleotides not matched to a gene: 1. CDR1 and CDR2 from the germline V gene are SGHDT and YYEEEE. The length of the CDR3 is 13 residues. The CDR3 loop reads CASSLNRGQPQHF. The CDR3 coding sequence is TGTGCCAGCAGCTTGAACAGGGGGCAGCCCCAGCATTTT.

Details on this clone: A junction end diverges from the germline sequence, so it may reflect a read error. V and J are TRBV11-2 and TRBJ2-7; TRBD2 might be the D (6 bases). The CDR3 consists of 15 residues. The V gene's germline CDR1 is SGHAT and CDR2 FQNNGV. The CDR3 DNA follows: TGTGCCAGCAGCCTAGAGGTGCGGGGACCCTACGAGCAGTACTTC. Translation gives CASSLEVRGPYEQYF.

The V and J genes are TRBV19 and TRBJ2-5, with TRBD1 matching 8 bases. Germline CDR1 is LNHDA and CDR2 is SQIVND (reference sequence). This CDR3 is built from 17 residues. V dropped 3 bases and J dropped 2; count of bases not matched to a gene: 11. CDR3 residues: CASSIATNRGWQETQYF. The CDR3 DNA sequence: TGTGCCAGTAGTATTGCGACCAACAGGGGGTGGCAAGAGACCCAGTACTTC.